This TCR beta chain appears in the sequencing data of a study of T cells in women clearing cervical HPV infection (dated by TCRdb to 2017 to 2018). Context from the whole study: The cases were about 23 women with histologically confirmed HPV16-related CIN3 or worse, and 2 of those women had invasive cancers. Five blinded duplicates per group were added as quality controls, so that about 60 samples were obtained: some 50 participants and roughly ten replicates. Blood from cases was collected at the visit at which the lesion was first identified, whereas blood from controls was collected once infection was no longer detected. Since HLA typing was available for only a few women, HLA type could not be ruled out as a confounder. The controls were 25 or so women whose single incident HPV16 infection cleared within 12 months with no development of precancer or cancer. The exploratory proof-of-principle case-control study was nested within the Guanacaste HPV Natural History Study in Costa Rica and compared TCR repertoires across cervical HPV16 outcomes. In the parent cohort, around 10,000 women aged 18 or older were enrolled in Guanacaste, Costa Rica, during about 1993 to 1995 and were followed for roughly 7 years. For cases, the median interval between lesion detection and blood sampling was more than 130 days, with an interquartile range of 90 to 200 days. Cases and controls were matched on year of sample collection and on age within five years. Cases had a median age of around 34 years compared with 38 for controls, and baseline characteristics showed no significant differences between the groups. What the authors observed across the whole study: TRBV6-7 relative abundance was lower in cases than in controls (approximately 0.1% versus 0.16%; Bonferroni P = 0.0008). Random forest classifiers combining richness and V gene abundances distinguished cases from controls with an estimated AUC of 0.7 to 0.85. Because the number of T cells per sample was unknown, the richness differences could reflect varying T-cell content rather than repertoire biology. TCR repertoire richness was significantly higher in CIN3+ cases than in controls across sequencing depths, while evenness did not differ. The cross-sectional design could not show whether the associations came before the infection or were a result of it, and neither effector/memory subsets nor HPV-specific T cells were isolated.

The CDR3 contains 13 residues, cysteine and phenylalanine counted. The DNA shown is the part of the CDR3 that was read: 30 bases, in frame from base 1. The germline V gene specifies SGHTA as CDR1 and FQGNSA as CDR2. V is pruned by 8 bases and J by 4 bases, leaving 4 bases of the junction without a gene match. TCR beta CDR3 regions were amplified by multiplex PCR from an average of roughly 1.3 ug genomic DNA per sample using the immunoSEQ assay. Primer bias was corrected in the assay by using a complete synthetic TCR repertoire to establish an amplification baseline. The amplicons were sequenced using the Illumina platform. In the original analysis: Error correction of the sequences involved clustering with frequency ratios plus a modified nearest-neighbor algorithm, after which the sequences were analyzed in the immunoSEQ Analyzer using IMGT gene definitions. At each rarefaction depth, TCR richness and evenness were averaged across 20 rarefaction repeats, and samples with fewer sequences than that depth were excluded. Relative abundances of V, D and J genes were compared between groups using Wilcoxon rank sum tests, with FDR correction applied. Blinded duplicates gave an intraclass correlation of more than 90% for TCR richness and an average of 76.4% across 66 gene segments. The table comes from immuneACCESS by way of TCRdb, which keeps in-frame sequences with V and J called. Part of the clones is missing from these tables; in studies checked, under half for an unresolved V gene and the rest for unknown reasons. The DNA was the basis for D and trimming; V, J and clone size are from that table. This sample's table has entries for about 36,000 clones. The top ten constitute 1.7% of the sample.

Every participant had a single incident cervical HPV16 infection, and women with prevalent HPV16 infections were excluded. Cervical HPV DNA was detected with MY09/MY11 PCR, and genotyping was done by dot-blot hybridization. Approximately 16 mL of heparinized blood were centrifuged, and the buffy coat was aliquoted, frozen at -30°C, then stored at -80°C. QIAGEN kits were used to extract genomic DNA from the buffy coat specimens. Concerning this clone itself: What this receptor recognizes is not known. The CDR3 end is not reached by the read, which stops 3 residues before it; the germline J gene fills it in.

This receptor was identified in a woman between 18 and 75 years old with a cervical HPV16 infection that either progressed to CIN3+ or cleared (not recorded which). In this chain, TRBV7-2 is recombined with TRBJ2-3; a stretch of 9 junction bases matches TRBD1. The sequenced sample consisted of blood buffy coat. CDR3 bases read: TGTGCCAGCGCACGACAGGGGGCAGATACG. Its protein product is CASARQGADT. The whole CDR3 protein reads CASARQGADTQYF.